This TCR beta chain was recovered during a study of blood T cells in healthy people across ages (dated by TCRdb to the mid-2010s). Context from the whole study: In model experiments, roughly one uniquely barcoded TCR beta cDNA molecule per two T cells was captured by template switching. The study measured age-related changes in TCR beta repertoire diversity using deep sequencing normalized with unique cDNA molecular identifiers. The donors were split into four age groups: young (average about 15 years), middle-aged (over 35), aged (62) and long-lived (roughly 77). To avoid experimental bias, donors of different ages were spread randomly across the sequencing lanes. The study analyzed two additional independent replicas of 1 million unique cDNA reads from the same blood draw for two donors, one aged 18 to 29 and one aged 80 or older.

The library was made by 5' RACE. These reads were obtained on an Illumina HiSeq 2500. A second PCR of about 6 to 12 cycles was run with a J-beta primer mix and a sample-barcoded 5' primer. Each TCR beta cDNA molecule received a unique molecular identifier from a template-switch 5' adaptor carrying 12 random nucleotides. At least 3 million CDR3-containing paired-end reads were obtained from each sample. All of the RNA was converted into first-strand cDNA using the Mint cDNA synthesis kit, with a TRBC-specific oligonucleotide serving as the primer. Following uracil-DNA glycosylase treatment, a first 18-cycle PCR with universal primers M1SS and BC2_uni_R was performed on all cDNA. From the authors' description of their analysis: For normalization, 1 million high-quality reads, each with a distinct molecular identifier, were randomly selected from each sample. Instead of being binned into consensus sequences, reads with shared molecular identifiers were discarded. MiTCR, run with a Q25 quality threshold and the strictest error-elimination algorithm, handled CDR3 identification, clonotype clustering and error correction. A nonparametric unseen species model using Euler transformation provided a lower-bound estimate of total TCR beta diversity. TCRdb applied fastp at Q25 and MiXCR to the public reads, then kept only in-frame beta chains. Rows merge per CDR3 protein into single entries with the most common DNA and genes. TCRdb's processing, not the study's, gives the V and J calls here. The sample table records about 800,000 distinct CDR3 sequences; roughly 64% of these occur just once. The ten largest clones capture over 20% of the sample.

Sequences MNHEY (CDR1) and SVGAGI (CDR2) are obtained from the germline V gene. V gives up 2 bases and J gives up 9 bases, and the segment between their germline ends measures 19 bases. The CDR3 covers 15 residues, taking in both the cysteine and the phenylalanine. The only DNA kept is the CDR3, 45 bases in frame from the first base. Comment on this clonotype: The clone's antigen remains unknown. One base away there is no much larger clone; base qualities are not given.

Donors were roughly 40 systemically healthy Caucasian individuals from Russia aged roughly 6 to 90 years. Each donor gave ten milliliters of peripheral blood, collected into EDTA-treated Vacutainer tubes. PBMCs were isolated by Ficoll-Paque density-gradient centrifugation, with at least 6 million obtained per sample. Total RNA was extracted from PBMCs with Trizol reagent, with at least 5 micrograms obtained per sample. Naive CD45RAhigh/CD27high T cell percentages were measured by flow cytometry on a PBMC aliquot from every donor. Study-level results and caveats: Compared with the aged group, the long-lived group had more naive CD4+ T cells, fewer expanded clones and increased TCR diversity, a pattern suggesting age selection. Bulk unsorted PBMC profiling prevented conclusive comparison of naive and antigen-experienced compartments. Estimates of total diversity from one million sequenced T cells were regarded as lower bounds and underestimates. The percentage of naive T cells measured by flow cytometry correlated strongly with observed TCR beta diversity. Donor CMV infection status was unknown, potentially confounding age-related changes in expanded clonotypes. Observed TCR beta diversity per million T cells fell roughly linearly with age, and a significant reduction was already apparent by age around 40.

The chain employs TRBV6-5 and TRBJ2-5; the D region possibly corresponds to TRBD2 (6 bases align). This clonotype was obtained from a man aged 30 to 39 in good health. The sample comprised blood. The CDR3 region: CASSYGSPGGEAQYF. The DNA reads TGTGCCAGCAGTTACGGTTCCCCAGGAGGGGAGGCCCAGTACTTC.